This paragraph covers one T cell receptor beta chain sequence. There are a few counts of this clone. Its antigen target is currently unknown. No qualities accompany the bases; no much larger clone lies one base away. The CDR3 starts with the cysteine, ends with the phenylalanine, and has 14 residues. The CDR3 DNA has 42 bases and is translated from base 1. CDR1 and CDR2 are read off the germline V gene as ENHRY and SYGVKD. The junction carries 11 bases between V and J, which are trimmed by 2 bases and 4 bases respectively. These data originate in a study of cytomegalovirus exposure and HLA in healthy donors (dated by TCRdb to 2015 to 2018). About the investigation overall: An earlier analysis of approximately 640 of the donors reported roughly 300 Gb of sequence data and some 100 million unique TCR beta sequences from about 180 million T cells. An early release that covered 500 to 800 HLA-typed donors contained about 300 gigabases of sequencing data and about 84 million unique TCR sequences. Among the roughly 390 genotyped donors, approximately 82% belonged to the genetic ancestry cluster associated with self-reported Caucasian donors. The study aimed to test whether cataloging public T cell receptors could reveal signatures of past pathogen exposure. The T cell repertoires of several hundred subjects were profiled by immunosequencing and related to cytomegalovirus serostatus. In addition to the first cohort of 650 to 800 subjects, a separate validation cohort of approximately 120 different subjects was used. The study combined high-throughput TCR immunosequencing, statistical association of individual TCRs with disease status, and machine learning to predict cytomegalovirus infection status. In a later analysis, previously published TCR beta repertoires from 670 or so donors were re-analyzed and high-resolution HLA genotyping was added so that TCR occurrence patterns could be studied. The later analysis used no new phenotypic data to find candidate immune exposures, relying instead on TCR beta sequences and their occurrence across donors. An earlier analysis of approximately 580 of the donors used high-throughput TCR beta sequencing to judge whether each TCR beta V gene segment behaved as functional or pseudogenic. Donor age, sex, ethnicity and CMV serostatus were compiled alongside the repertoire data. A later genetic analysis took genome-wide SNP genotypes for about 55% of the 666 donors and used that subset as a discovery cohort. Every discovery cohort repertoire had been produced on one sequencing platform. Class I and class II HLA loci were covered by the typing at four-digit resolution. Typing coverage varied by locus: about 629-630 donors for A, B, C, DRB1 and DQB1; approximately 560 for DQA1; approximately 610 for DPA1; 400 to 480 for DPB1. Roughly 5 DR-DQ haplotypes were handled as single units for association and clustering because linkage in the cohort was strong. Across under 500 genotyped donors of the cohort, an average of approximately 240,000 unique TCR beta nucleotide sequences per donor were sequenced, and 15% to 20% of those sequences were non-productive. Beyond this particular receptor, the publication reports: In a later analysis, most CMV-associated TCR beta chains were found to appear HLA-restricted, with HLA associations seemingly driven largely by CMV exposure. According to a later genetic analysis, donors in an Asian-associated ancestry cluster had fewer N-insertions in productive TCRs than the approximately 690-donor mean. An association between a missense DCLRE1C variant and V-gene and J-gene trimming of TCR beta chains was found in a later genetic analysis and replicated in an independent cohort. Linkage disequilibrium might explain the correlated functional status among segregating V segments, but an unknown experimental factor could not be ruled out. HLA typing was unavailable for some donors at each locus, so association tests used only the typed subset. A later analysis reported that several top co-occurrence clusters appeared linked to parvovirus B19, influenza, CMV and Epstein-Barr virus. Across donors, most TCR sequences were observed very rarely, whereas some public TCRs were present in many individuals. About 17 rarely observed V segments, including chromosome 9 orphons, were excluded from the earlier analysis of approximately 500 of the donors because counts were too low. CMV serostatus was the only immune exposure information available for the cohort. Roughly uniform sequencing depth across donors was assumed in presence/absence analyses, although this assumption may not hold. Some IMGT-functional V segments, including TRBV6-2 and TRBV6-3, could not be distinguished by the 87-base-pair reads and were therefore excluded. The cohort was sequenced for TCR beta chains only, and without alpha or paired-chain data the features that could be detected were limited. According to a later analysis, TCR association rates differed among HLA loci, with DRB1 alleles showing the most associated TCRs and HLA-C alleles showing the fewest. The classifier was reported to diagnose cytomegalovirus status with high specificity and sensitivity in both the original and validation cohorts. In an earlier analysis of 450 to 750 of the donors, most TCR beta V segments appeared in productive rearrangements about 87% or about 30% of the time, broadly matching IMGT annotations. Strong co-occurrence of HLA alleles, especially DR and DQ, made assigning TCR associations to individual alleles difficult. A later analysis found that HLA-associated TCR beta chains were more clonally expanded and had lower generation probabilities than equally common non-associated chains. A cluster of highly shared sequence variants was judged likely to represent a technical artifact of the sequencing pipeline. A total of roughly 160 TCR beta chains were listed by the study as associated with cytomegalovirus. A further reported finding was that TCR beta sequences accurately predicted the HLA-A and HLA-B alleles for most subjects in the first cohort. At a false discovery rate of 0.05, a later analysis linked 16,951 TCR beta sequences to specific HLA alleles. According to the authors, the approach could potentially be generalized to other disease states and immunological phenotypes. In vitro tests confirmed that a few of the cytomegalovirus-associated TCR beta chains recognize cytomegalovirus antigens.

In total, roughly 710 healthy bone marrow donors made up the cohort. At the time of sampling, every cohort member was nominally healthy, though immune exposures that went unrecorded were likely present. The donor was CMV seropositive and was included in the group of 250 to 350 seropositive cohort members. A peripheral blood sample was provided by each donor, and peripheral blood mononuclear cells were used for TCR beta sequencing. Genomic DNA extraction from the blood cell samples was performed with the Qiagen DNeasy Blood Extraction Kit. Receptor amplification or capture employed the immunoSEQ multiplex PCR assay. A mixture of 60 forward primers for TCR Vbeta segments and 13 reverse primers for TCR Jbeta segments was used in the multiplex PCR. The CDR3 region of rearranged TCR beta genes was amplified from genomic DNA with a multiplex PCR assay. Amplified TCR beta libraries were sequenced as 87-base-pair reads on the Illumina HiSeq System. From the authors' description of their analysis: A later analysis tallied some 79 million unique TCR beta chains across the 700 or so repertoires, and around 10 million of those chains were shared by two or more donors. To remove PCR and sequencing errors, raw reads were error-corrected and collapsed into unique sequences using a nearest-neighbor algorithm that merged closely related sequences. CDR3 sequences were aligned to IMGT reference sequences to assign V, D and J gene segments. Each retained sequence needed at least a six-nucleotide match to both a V gene segment and a J gene segment. A rearrangement was called productive if the CDR3 had no stop codons and remained in frame with V and J, and every other rearrangement was called non-productive. Following IMGT convention, CDR3 was defined as the stretch from the second conserved V-encoded cysteine to the conserved J-encoded phenylalanine. The earlier analysis of some 600 of the donors excluded sequences that lacked an unambiguous match to a single V gene segment. In an earlier analysis of 500 to 750 of the donors, V segments were called functional above 56.7% productive rearrangements and were called segregating when the between-donor standard deviation exceeded 5%. A statistical classification framework was developed to diagnose cytomegalovirus status using the catalog of TCR beta chain sequences. In a later analysis, V and J genes were assigned by comparing TCR nucleotide sequences against IMGT/GENE-DB human TR gene sequences. The TCRdist pipeline was used in a later analysis to assign CDR3 sequences and most-parsimonious VDJ recombination scenarios. In a later analysis, each TCR beta chain was defined by its CDR3 amino acid sequence together with its V-gene family, and reads lacking a unique V-gene family were excluded. A later analysis removed 592 highly shared, low-generation-probability nucleotide sequences to deal with suspected cross-contamination and a sequencing artifact. In a later analysis, a clonal expansion index was calculated for each public chain from normalized within-repertoire ranks of inferred template counts. A later analysis computed generation probabilities with a VDJ recombination model fitted to out-of-frame rearrangements, and checked the results against IGoR. A later analysis scored TCR-TCR, TCR-HLA and TCR-CMV co-occurrence with hypergeometric tests, applying a repertoire-size bias correction to TCR pairs. In a later analysis, false discovery rates were estimated by permuting HLA or CMV assignments 20 times. In a later analysis, co-occurring TCRs were grouped using DBSCAN, and TCRdist sequence similarity was added for clustering within HLA-allele-positive subsets. Repertoires with fewer than 30,000 or more than 120,000 public chains, plus five repertoires with anomalous nucleotide sharing, were excluded from co-occurrence clustering. TCRdb stores this immuneACCESS table with in-frame sequences only. Part of the clones is absent; in the studies checked, under half of the shortfall reflects unresolved V genes, and no reason is known for the rest. That table supplies the V and J calls and clone size; D and trimming were determined from the DNA. The sample includes 110,000 to 150,000 clones, with more than 80% observed a single time. Roughly 4.3% of the sample belongs to the ten largest clones.

Sequenced input: PBMCs. The receptor was derived from a woman aged 40 to 50 in good health and CMV-seropositive. In this chain, TRBV10-3 is recombined with TRBJ1-1; the best D guess is TRBD1, with 6 bases matching. The DNA sequence reads TGTGCCATCAGTGAGGACAGGAGAATCACTGAAGCTTTCTTT. Its product reads: CAISEDRRITEAFF.